This T cell receptor (beta chain) was identified during a study of blood T cell repertoires in COVID-19. As processed by the authors: Cell counts per sample came from amplifying reference gene primers. Profiled with immunoSEQ multiplex PCR; TCRdb holds only in-frame clones, not every one. V and J calls and clone size are those listed in that table; D and trimming were worked out from the DNA. The data hold some 210,000 clones, with approximately 81% observed a single time. V was pared by 0 bases and J by 6 bases, with 10 bases of the junction left unmatched. CDR3 length: 18 amino acids. Germline CDR1 is LGHNA and CDR2 is YSLEER.

This TCR was recovered from a woman aged 50 to 60 with acute COVID-19. V and J are TRBV4-3 and TRBJ2-4; TRBD2 aligns across 11 bases. Sequenced sample: PBMCs or T cells enriched from blood (not recorded which). The CDR3 nucleotides are TGCGCCAGCAGCCAAGACTTTAGACTAGCGGGGTTTGTAAACATTCAGTACTTC. Translation: CASSQDFRLAGFVNIQYF.